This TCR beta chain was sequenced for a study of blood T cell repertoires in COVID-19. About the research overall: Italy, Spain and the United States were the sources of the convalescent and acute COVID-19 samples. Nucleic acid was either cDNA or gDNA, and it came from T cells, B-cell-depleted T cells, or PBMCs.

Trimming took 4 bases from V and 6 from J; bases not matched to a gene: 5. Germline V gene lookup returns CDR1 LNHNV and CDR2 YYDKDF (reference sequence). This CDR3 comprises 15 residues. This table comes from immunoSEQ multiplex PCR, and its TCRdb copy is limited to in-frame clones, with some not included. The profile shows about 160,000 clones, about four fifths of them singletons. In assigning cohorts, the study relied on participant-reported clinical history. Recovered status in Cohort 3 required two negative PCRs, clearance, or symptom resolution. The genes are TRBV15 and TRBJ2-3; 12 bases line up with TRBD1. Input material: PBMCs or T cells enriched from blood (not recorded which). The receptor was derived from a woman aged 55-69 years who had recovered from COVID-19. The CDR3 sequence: CATSNGTGGWDTQYF. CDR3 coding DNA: TGTGCCACCAGCAACGGGACAGGGGGCTGGGATACGCAGTATTTT.